This is a list of T cell receptor beta chains from one sample in a study of cytomegalovirus exposure and HLA in healthy donors. Method: immunoSEQ multiplex PCR; TCRdb's copy keeps in-frame clones and lacks some. The table has roughly 140,000 clones, roughly 64% seen once. Sequenced input: PBMCs. These receptors came from a woman in her 30s in good health and CMV-seropositive. CDR3s leave out the opening cysteine and the closing phenylalanine or tryptophan.

V gene,CDR3 protein
TRBV18,ASSLGGGRMNTEAF
TRBV6-6,ASSLFPDRMNTEAF
TRBV6-5,ASRPLGTGGPTQY
TRBV5-1,ASSLGSGGQPQH
TRBV6-1,ASRGSPGGGEQY
TRBV2,ASSVRAPQY
TRBV28,ASSSTREAF
TRBV11-3,ASSPGTSGSLY
TRBV5-6,ASSWATSGVLDTQY
TRBV5-1,ASSLGQGADEQY
TRBV5-1,ASSFGSAGGGGEQY
TRBV2,ASKLAGGEKLF
TRBV27,ASSLGGGPREPQH
TRBV7-8,ASSPSTGYTEAF
TRBV13,ASSETTNEKLF
TRBV5-1,ASSLQGNEKLF
TRBV7-8,ASSLYVLAGGAGELF
TRBV5-6,ASSFPSVNTGELF
TRBV28,ASSFRGTSEQY
TRBV5-8,ASKSFTGHSYNEQF
TRBV27,ASSFISPTGVSNQPQH
TRBV5-1,ASSFFVETQY
TRBV5-8,ASSSSRVYTDTQY
TRBV19,ASKGQGVLPIEAF
TRBV11-3,ASSLGGSGTDTQY
TRBV6-5,ASSYSTGYHGYT
TRBV7-2,ASSLKSSGYEQY
TRBV25-1,ASPPEREFDEQF
TRBV2,ASNGAGVQRQETQY
TRBV6-5,ASSGNYEQY
TRBV12-5,ASGLDGPADTQY
TRBV2,ASLAGYYNEQF
TRBV5-1,ASSGYRVGTNTEAF
TRBV5-6,ASSPGGRSGNTIY
TRBV27,ASSLNYFSGAITDTQY
TRBV29-1,SVDWGGYEQY
TRBV2,ASSDWGGNQPQH
TRBV9,ASSVRDSLSSGNTIY
TRBV7-9,ASTVTGGNTEAF
TRBV7-6,ASSSRQGGNTEAF